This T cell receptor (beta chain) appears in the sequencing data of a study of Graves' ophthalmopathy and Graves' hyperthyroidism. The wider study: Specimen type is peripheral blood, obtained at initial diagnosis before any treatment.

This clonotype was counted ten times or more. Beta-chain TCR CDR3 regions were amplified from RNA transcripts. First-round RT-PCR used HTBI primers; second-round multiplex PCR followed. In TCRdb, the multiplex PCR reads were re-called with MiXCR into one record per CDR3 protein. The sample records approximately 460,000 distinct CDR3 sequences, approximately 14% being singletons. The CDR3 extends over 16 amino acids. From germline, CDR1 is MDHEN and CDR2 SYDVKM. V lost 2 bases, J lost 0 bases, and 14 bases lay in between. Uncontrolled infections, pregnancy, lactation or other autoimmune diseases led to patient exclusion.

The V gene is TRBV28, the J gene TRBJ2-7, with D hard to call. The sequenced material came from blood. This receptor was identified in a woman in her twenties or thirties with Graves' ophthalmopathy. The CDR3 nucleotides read TGTGCCAGCAGTTTACGGCAGGCCAGTCGCTCCTACGAGCAGTACTTC. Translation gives CASSLRQASRSYEQYF.